This TCR beta chain was recovered during a study of blood T cell repertoires in COVID-19. Study-wide context: The origin of the acute and convalescent COVID-19 samples was the United States, Italy and Spain.

Repertoires were generated with immunoSEQ multiplex PCR, while TCRdb's copy carries only in-frame clones and drops some. The table lists just over 20,000 clones, about nine tenths of them singletons, with 3% to 4.5% in the top ten. In germline, CDR1 is KGHSY, CDR2 FQNENV. The CDR3 is 16 amino acids. V shed 4 bases and J shed 2 bases, with 17 bases lying between them. The V and J genes are TRBV16 and TRBJ1-2; the D is unclear. The sample consisted of peripheral blood. The source of this sequence is a man aged 50 or older with active COVID-19. This chain's CDR3 is CASSLGGRLGNYGYTF. In DNA form, the CDR3 reads TGTGCCAGCAGCCTAGGAGGCAGGTTAGGGAACTATGGCTACACCTTC. The full variable domain, rest sourced from reference TRBV16 and TRBJ1-2, is GEEVAQTPKHLVRGEGQKAKLYCAPIKGHSYVFWYQQVLKNEFKFLISFQNENVFDETGMPKERFSAKCLPNSPCSLEIQATKLEDSAVYFCASSLGGRLGNYGYTFGSGTRLTVV.